This TCR beta chain emerged from a study of CD8 T cells in Susac syndrome. Overall study results and limits: As acknowledged by the study, its TCR sequencing and HLA analysis included a relatively small number of individuals.

After extraction with the RNeasy kit, roughly 0.45 to 1 ug of the RNA was reverse transcribed using random hexamers. An immunoSEQ multiplex PCR amplified TCR beta CDR3 over 54 Vbeta and 13 Jbeta. TCRdb reanalysed the immunoSEQ multiplex PCR reads using MiXCR and keeps one entry per CDR3 protein. Of 150,000 to 200,000 distinct CDR3 sequences listed, approximately 94% are singletons. Sequencing of TCR beta drew on CD8+ and CD4+ T cells from blood. Negative isolation was applied to CD8+ and CD4+ T cells, and FACS enrichment was applied to TEMRA cells. In regard to this clonotype: Its target is not known.

Germline values: CDR1 SGHAT, CDR2 FQNNGV. The CDR3 has 13 amino acids. V lost 0 bases and J 4 bases, leaving 6 bases between the germline ends. The V and J genes are TRBV11-2 and TRBJ1-2; D gene unclear. This sequence was found in a human donor in good health. Sequenced sample: CD4+ T cells from PBMCs. CDR3: CASSLEGVYGYTF. Here the CDR3 DNA reads TGTGCCAGCAGCTTAGAAGGTGTCTATGGCTACACCTTC.